Sequencing of this TCR beta chain was carried out in a study of blood T cells in healthy people across ages. Remarks on this clonotype: The antigen remains undetermined.

The second PCR ran 7 to 11 cycles with a sample-barcoded 5' primer and J-beta primers. Every cDNA molecule bore a tag from a template-switch adaptor containing 12 random nucleotides. One entry per CDR3 protein, called by TCRdb with MiXCR from the 5' RACE reads. The top ten clones hold around 25% of a sample with around 780,000 distinct CDR3 sequences, around 50% of them seen once. V lost 5 bases and J 4 bases, leaving 18 bases between the germline ends. Germline CDR1 and CDR2: SGHVS and FQNEAQ. The CDR3 is 15 residues long. The amount of total RNA extracted per sample was at least 5.5 micrograms. Regarding the study as a whole: Total diversity from one million sequenced T cells was likely underestimated.

The sequence was collected from a man aged 40-50 years in good health. The V and J genes are TRBV7-8 and TRBJ2-7; D may be TRBD1 (8 bases). The sequencing sample was made of blood. DNA for the CDR3: TGTGCCAGCAGCGCAAGACAGGGGAGGGGGTACGAGCAGTACTTC. It encodes CASSARQGRGYEQYF.